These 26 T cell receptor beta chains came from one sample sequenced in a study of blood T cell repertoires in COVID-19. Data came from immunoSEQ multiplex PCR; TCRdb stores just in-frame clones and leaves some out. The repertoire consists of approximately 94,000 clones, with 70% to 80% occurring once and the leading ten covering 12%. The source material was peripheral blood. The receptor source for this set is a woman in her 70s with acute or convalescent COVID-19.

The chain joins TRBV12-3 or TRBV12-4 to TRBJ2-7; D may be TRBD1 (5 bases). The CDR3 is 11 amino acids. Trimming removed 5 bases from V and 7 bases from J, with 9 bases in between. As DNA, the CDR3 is TGTGCCAGCAGTCCAACAGGAGAGCAGTACGTC. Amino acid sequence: CASSPTGEQYV.

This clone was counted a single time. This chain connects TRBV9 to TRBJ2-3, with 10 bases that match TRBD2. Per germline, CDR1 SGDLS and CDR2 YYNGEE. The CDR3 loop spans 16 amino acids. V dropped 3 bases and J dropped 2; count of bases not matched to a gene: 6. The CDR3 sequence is CASSARAGGSTDTQYF. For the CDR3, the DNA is TGTGCCAGCAGCGCTAGAGCGGGGGGGTCCACAGATACGCAGTATTTT.

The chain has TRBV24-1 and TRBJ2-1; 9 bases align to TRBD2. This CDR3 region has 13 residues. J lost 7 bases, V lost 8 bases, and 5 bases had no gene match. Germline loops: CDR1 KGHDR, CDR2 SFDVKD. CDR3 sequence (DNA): TGTGCCACCACGCGGGGGGGAGGGAATGAGCAGTTCTTC. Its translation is CATTRGGGNEQFF.

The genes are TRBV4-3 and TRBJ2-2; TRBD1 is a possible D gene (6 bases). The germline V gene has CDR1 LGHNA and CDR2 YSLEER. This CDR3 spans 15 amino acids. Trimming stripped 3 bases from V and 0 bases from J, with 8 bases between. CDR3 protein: CASSQGTTNTGELFF. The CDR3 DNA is TGCGCCAGCAGCCAGGGGACAACGAACACCGGGGAGCTGTTTTTT.

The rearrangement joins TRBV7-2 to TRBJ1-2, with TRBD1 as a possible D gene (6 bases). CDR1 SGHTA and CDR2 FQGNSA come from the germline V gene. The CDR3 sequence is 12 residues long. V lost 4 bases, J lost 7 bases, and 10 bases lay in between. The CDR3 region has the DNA TGTGCCAGCAGCTACCCAGGGGCTGGCTACACCTTC. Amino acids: CASSYPGAGYTF.

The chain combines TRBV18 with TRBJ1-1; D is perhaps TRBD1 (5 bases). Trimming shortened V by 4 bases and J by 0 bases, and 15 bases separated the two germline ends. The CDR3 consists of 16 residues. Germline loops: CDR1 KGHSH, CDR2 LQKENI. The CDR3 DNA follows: TGTGCCAGCTCACGGCCCAAAGACAGACTGAACACTGAAGCTTTCTTT. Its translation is CASSRPKDRLNTEAFF.

The CDR3 here is CASSFGYEAFF. The DNA for the CDR3 is TGTGCCAGCAGTTTCGGGTATGAAGCTTTCTTT. The chain couples TRBV12-3 or TRBV12-4 to TRBJ1-1; unclear D gene. The CDR3 length is 11 residues. V was clipped by 3 bases and J by 7 bases, with 6 bases between them.

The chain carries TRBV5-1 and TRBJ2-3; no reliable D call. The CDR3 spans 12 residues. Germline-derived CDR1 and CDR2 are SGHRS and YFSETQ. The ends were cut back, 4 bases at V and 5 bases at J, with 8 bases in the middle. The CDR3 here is CASSQVGDTQYF. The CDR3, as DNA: TGCGCCAGCAGCCAGGTAGGAGATACGCAGTATTTT.

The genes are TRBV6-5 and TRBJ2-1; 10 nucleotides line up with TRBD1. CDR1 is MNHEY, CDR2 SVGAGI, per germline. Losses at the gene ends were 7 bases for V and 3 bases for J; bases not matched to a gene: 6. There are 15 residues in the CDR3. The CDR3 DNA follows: TGTGCCAGCATCAAGGGGACAGGGGACTACAATGAGCAGTTCTTC. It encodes CASIKGTGDYNEQFF.

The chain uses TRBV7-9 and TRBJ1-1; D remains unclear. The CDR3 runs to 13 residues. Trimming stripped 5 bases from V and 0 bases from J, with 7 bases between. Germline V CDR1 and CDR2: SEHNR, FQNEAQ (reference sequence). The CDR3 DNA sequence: TGTGCCAGCAGCACAAGATTGAACACTGAAGCTTTCTTT. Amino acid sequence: CASSTRLNTEAFF. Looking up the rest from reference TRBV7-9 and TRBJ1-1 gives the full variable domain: DTGVSQNPRHKITKRGQNVTFRCDPISEHNRLYWYRQTLGQGPEFLTYFQNEAQLEKSRLLSDRFSAERPKGSFSTLEIQRTEQGDSAMYLCASSTRLNTEAFFGQGTRLTVV.

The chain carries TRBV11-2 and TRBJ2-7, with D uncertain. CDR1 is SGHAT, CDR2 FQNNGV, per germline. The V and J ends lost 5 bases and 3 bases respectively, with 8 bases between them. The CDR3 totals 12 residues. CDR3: CASSRVNYEQYF. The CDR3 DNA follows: TGTGCCAGCAGCCGTGTTAACTACGAGCAGTACTTC.

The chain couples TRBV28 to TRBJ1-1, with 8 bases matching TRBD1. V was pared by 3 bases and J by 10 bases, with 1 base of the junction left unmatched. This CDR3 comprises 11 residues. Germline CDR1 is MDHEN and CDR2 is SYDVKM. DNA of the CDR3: TGTGCCAGCAGTTTCGACAGGGGAGCTTTCTTT. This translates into CASSFDRGAFF.

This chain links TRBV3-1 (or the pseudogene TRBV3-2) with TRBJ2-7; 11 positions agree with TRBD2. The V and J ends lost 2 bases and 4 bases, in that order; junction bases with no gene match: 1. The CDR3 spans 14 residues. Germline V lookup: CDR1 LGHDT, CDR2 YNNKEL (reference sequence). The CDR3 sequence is CASSQTSGGYEQYF. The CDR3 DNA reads TGTGCCAGCAGCCAAACTAGCGGGGGTTACGAGCAGTACTTC.

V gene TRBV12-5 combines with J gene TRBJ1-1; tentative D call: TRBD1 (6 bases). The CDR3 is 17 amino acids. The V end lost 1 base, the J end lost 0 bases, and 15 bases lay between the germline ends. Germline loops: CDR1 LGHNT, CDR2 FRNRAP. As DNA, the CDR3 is TGTGCTAGTGGTTTGGGAGGACAGAGTATCATGAACACTGAAGCTTTCTTT. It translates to CASGLGGQSIMNTEAFF.

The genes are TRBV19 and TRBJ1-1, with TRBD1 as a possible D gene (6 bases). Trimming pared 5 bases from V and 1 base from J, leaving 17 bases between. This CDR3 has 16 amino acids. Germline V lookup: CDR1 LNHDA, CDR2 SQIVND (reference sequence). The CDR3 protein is CASSRVNRDGNTEAFF. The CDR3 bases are TGTGCCAGTAGTCGAGTTAACAGGGATGGGAACACTGAAGCTTTCTTT.

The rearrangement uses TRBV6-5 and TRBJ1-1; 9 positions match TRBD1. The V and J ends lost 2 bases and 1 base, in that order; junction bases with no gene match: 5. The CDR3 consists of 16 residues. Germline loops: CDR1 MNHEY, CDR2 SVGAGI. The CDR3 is CASSYHGQGRNTEAFF. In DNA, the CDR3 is TGTGCCAGCAGTTACCACGGACAGGGGAGGAACACTGAAGCTTTCTTT.

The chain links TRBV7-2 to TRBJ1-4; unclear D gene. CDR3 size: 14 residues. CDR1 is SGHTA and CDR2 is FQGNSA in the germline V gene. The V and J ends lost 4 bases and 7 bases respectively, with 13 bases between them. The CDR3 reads CASSWKGGSEKLFF. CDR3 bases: TGTGCCAGCAGCTGGAAGGGAGGATCTGAAAAACTGTTTTTT.

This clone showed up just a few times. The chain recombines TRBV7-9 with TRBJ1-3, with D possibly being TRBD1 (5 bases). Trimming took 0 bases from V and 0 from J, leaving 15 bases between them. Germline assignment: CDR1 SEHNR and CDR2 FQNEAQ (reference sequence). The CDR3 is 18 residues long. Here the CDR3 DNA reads TGTGCCAGCAGCTTAGCGTTTCAGGGCAGAATCTCTGGAAACACCATATATTTT. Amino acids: CASSLAFQGRISGNTIYF. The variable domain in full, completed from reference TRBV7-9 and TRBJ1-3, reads DTGVSQNPRHKITKRGQNVTFRCDPISEHNRLYWYRQTLGQGPEFLTYFQNEAQLEKSRLLSDRFSAERPKGSFSTLEIQRTEQGDSAMYLCASSLAFQGRISGNTIYFGEGSWLTVV.

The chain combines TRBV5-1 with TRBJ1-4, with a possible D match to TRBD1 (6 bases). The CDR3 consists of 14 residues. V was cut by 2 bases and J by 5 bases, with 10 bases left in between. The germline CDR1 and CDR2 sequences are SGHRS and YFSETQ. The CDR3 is CASSLGGENEKLFF. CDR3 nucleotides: TGCGCCAGCAGCTTAGGGGGGGAAAATGAAAAACTGTTTTTT.

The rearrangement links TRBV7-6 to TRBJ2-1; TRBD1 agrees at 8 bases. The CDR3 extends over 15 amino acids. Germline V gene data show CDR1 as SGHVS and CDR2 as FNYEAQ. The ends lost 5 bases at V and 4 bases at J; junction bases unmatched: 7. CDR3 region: CASSPPGGAYNEQFF. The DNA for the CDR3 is TGTGCCAGCAGCCCACCAGGGGGCGCGTACAATGAGCAGTTCTTC.

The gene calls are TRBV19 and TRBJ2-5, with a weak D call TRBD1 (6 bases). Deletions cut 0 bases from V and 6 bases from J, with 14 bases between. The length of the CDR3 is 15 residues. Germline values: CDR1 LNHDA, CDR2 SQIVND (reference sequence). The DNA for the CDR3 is TGTGCCAGTAGTATAGATCTGGCAGGGGCGCAGACCCAGTACTTC. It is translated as CASSIDLAGAQTQYF.

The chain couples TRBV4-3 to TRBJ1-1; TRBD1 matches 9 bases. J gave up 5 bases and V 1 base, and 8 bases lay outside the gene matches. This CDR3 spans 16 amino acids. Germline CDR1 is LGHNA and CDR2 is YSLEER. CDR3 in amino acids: CASSQAALDRGTEAFF. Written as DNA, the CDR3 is TGCGCCAGCAGCCAAGCGGCGTTAGACAGGGGGACTGAAGCTTTCTTT.

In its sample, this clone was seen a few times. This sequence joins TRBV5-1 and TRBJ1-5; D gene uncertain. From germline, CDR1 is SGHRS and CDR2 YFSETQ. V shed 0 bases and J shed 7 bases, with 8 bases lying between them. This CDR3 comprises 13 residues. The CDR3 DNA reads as TGCGCCAGCAGCTTGGGAGGTGGGCAGCCCCAGCATTTT. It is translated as CASSLGGGQPQHF.

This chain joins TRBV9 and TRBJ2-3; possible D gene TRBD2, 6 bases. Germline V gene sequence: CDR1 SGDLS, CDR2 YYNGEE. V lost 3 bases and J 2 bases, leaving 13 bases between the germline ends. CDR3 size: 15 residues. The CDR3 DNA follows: TGTGCCAGCAGCGCCCGGGGGTTCTCCACAGATACGCAGTATTTT. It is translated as CASSARGFSTDTQYF.

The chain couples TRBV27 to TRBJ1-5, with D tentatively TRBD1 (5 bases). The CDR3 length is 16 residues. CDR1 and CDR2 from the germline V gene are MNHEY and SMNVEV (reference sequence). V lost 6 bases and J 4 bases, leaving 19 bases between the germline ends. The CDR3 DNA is TGTGCCAGCAGGGACACCGATGGGGGGGATAATCAGCCCCAGCATTTT. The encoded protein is CASRDTDGGDNQPQHF.

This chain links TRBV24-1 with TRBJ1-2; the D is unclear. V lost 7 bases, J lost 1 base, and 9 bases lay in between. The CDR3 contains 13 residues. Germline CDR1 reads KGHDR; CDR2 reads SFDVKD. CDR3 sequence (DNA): TGTGCCACCAGCCCAGAAAGTAACTATGGCTACACCTTC. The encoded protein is CATSPESNYGYTF.